Each of the 7 T cell receptor beta chains below was sequenced from the same sample in a study of T cell responses to AZD1222 COVID-19 vaccine. TCRdb's copy holds only in-frame clones and misses some; the assay was immunoSEQ multiplex PCR. The table records 50,000 to 70,000 clones, approximately 89% of them present only once. Here the sequenced sample was peripheral blood, taken on day 0 of MenACWY control vaccination. These receptor sequences come from an adult in good health.

This clone was observed a few times. The rearrangement links TRBV9 to TRBJ1-1; TRBD1 might be the D (6 bases). This CDR3 region has 14 residues. V lost 0 bases and J lost 5, with 11 bases in between. The germline V gene encodes CDR1 SGDLS and CDR2 YYNGEE. The CDR3 loop is CASSVELRGTEAFF. CDR3 nucleotide sequence: TGTGCCAGCAGCGTAGAGCTCAGGGGTACTGAAGCTTTCTTT. Full variable domain (remainder filled in from reference TRBV9 and TRBJ1-1): DSGVTQTPKHLITATGQRVTLRCSPRSGDLSVYWYQQSLDQGLQFLIQYYNGEERAKGNILERFSAQQFPDLHSELNLSSLELGDSALYFCASSVELRGTEAFFGQGTRLTVV.

The V gene is TRBV6-5, the J gene TRBJ2-1, with TRBD2 matching 7 bases. The CDR3 covers 15 residues. The germline gives CDR1 MNHEY, CDR2 SVGAGI. The V gene end was trimmed by 2 bases and the J gene end by 8 bases; junction bases not matched to a gene: 9. The CDR3 sequence: CASSYPGTIGYEQFF. CDR3 DNA: TGTGCCAGCAGTTACCCCGGGACTATCGGCTATGAGCAGTTCTTC.

The CDR3 reads CASSQSRLWSSYNEQFF. CDR3 sequence (DNA): TGCGCCAGCAGTCAATCGCGACTGTGGAGCTCCTACAATGAGCAGTTCTTC. The chain carries TRBV23-1 and TRBJ2-1; unclear D gene. TRBV23-1 is sorted into the ORF group, with uncertain function. The CDR3 contains 17 residues. The V and J ends lost 0 bases and 0 bases respectively, with 12 bases between them.

This chain connects TRBV28 to TRBJ1-1; 8 bases agree with TRBD1. This CDR3 is 13 amino acids long. Looked up from germline, CDR1 is MDHEN and CDR2 is SYDVKM. J gave up 1 base and V 6 bases, and 1 base lay outside the gene matches. The CDR3 region is CASRGTGNTEAFF. CDR3 nucleotide sequence: TGTGCCAGCAGAGGGACAGGGAACACTGAAGCTTTCTTT.

The chain is built from TRBV19 and TRBJ2-7, with D tentatively TRBD2 (5 bases). The length of the CDR3 is 14 residues. Germline CDR1 is LNHDA and CDR2 is SQIVND (reference sequence). Trimming removed 2 bases at V and 0 bases at J, with 8 bases between. The CDR3 is CASSISEVSYEQYF. CDR3 nucleotides: TGTGCCAGTAGTATATCGGAGGTCTCCTACGAGCAGTACTTC.

This chain uses TRBV10-1 with TRBJ2-7, with D uncertain. With 8 bases removed from V and 1 base from J, the gap between germline ends came to 15 bases. The CDR3 has 14 residues. Germline CDR1 is WNHNN and CDR2 is SYGVQD (reference sequence). CDR3 loop: CASGCGLPSYEQYF. Here the CDR3 DNA reads TGCGCCAGCGGTTGTGGGTTGCCGTCCTACGAGCAGTACTTC.

The chain uses TRBV7-9 and TRBJ2-5, with TRBD2 as a possible D gene (5 bases). Trimming cost V 7 bases and J 10 bases, with 22 bases left between them. Germline values: CDR1 SEHNR, CDR2 FQNEAQ (reference sequence). This CDR3 is 14 amino acids long. CDR3 bases: TGTGCCAGCACCATAGCGTCTGTCAATTGGGTCCAGTACTTC. It is translated as CASTIASVNWVQYF.